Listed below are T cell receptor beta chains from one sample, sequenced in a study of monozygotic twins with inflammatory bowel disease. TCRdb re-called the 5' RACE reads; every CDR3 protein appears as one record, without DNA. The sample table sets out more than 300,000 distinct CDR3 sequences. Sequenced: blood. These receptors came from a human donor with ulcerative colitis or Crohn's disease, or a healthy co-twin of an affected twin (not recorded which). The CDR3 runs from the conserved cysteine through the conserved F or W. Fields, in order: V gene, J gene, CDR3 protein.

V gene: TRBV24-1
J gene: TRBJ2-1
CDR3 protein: CATSDLQGSSYNEQFF

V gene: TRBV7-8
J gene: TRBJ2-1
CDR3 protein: CASSPSGRGGYNEQFF

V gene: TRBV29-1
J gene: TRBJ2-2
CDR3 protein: CSVRDGNTGELFF

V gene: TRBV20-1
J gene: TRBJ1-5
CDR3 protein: CSARPEGLRDSNQPQHF

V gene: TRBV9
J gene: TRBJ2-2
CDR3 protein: CASSGFSGSNPGELFF

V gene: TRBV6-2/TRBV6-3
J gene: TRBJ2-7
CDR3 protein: CASRTGVSEQYF

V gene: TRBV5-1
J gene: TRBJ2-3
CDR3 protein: CASSLVGAPAIDTQYF

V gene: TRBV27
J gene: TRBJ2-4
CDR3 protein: CASSPRGGDLAKNIQYF

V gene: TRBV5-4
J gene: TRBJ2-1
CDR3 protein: CASSQPGLVAYNEQFF

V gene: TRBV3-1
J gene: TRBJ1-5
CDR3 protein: CASSQDMRNQPQHF

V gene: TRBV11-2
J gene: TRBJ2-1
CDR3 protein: CASSLDFSGRSGNNEQFF

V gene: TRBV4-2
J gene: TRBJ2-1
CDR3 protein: CASSQEGETSGSNEQFF

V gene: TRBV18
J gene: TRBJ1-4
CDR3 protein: CASSPPSGAKKLFF

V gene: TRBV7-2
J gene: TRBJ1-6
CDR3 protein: CASRRGINSPLHF

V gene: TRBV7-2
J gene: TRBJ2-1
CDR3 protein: CASRLVGVNEQFF

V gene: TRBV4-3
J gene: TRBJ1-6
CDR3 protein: CASSQDEDRAVYTSPLHF

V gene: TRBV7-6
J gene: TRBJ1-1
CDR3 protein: CASSRTWGGSAEAFF

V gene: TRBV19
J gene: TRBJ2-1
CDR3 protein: CASSRLLGEQFF

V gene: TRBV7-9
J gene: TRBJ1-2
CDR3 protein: CASSLNRGRGNGYTF

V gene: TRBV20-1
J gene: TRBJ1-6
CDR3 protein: CSARVGAWDSPLHF

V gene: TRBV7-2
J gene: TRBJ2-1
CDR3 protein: CASSIRQGVNNEQFF

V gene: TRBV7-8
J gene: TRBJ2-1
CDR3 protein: CASSLVTAYNEQFF

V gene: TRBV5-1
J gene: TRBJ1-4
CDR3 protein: CASSLEGTGQQKLFF